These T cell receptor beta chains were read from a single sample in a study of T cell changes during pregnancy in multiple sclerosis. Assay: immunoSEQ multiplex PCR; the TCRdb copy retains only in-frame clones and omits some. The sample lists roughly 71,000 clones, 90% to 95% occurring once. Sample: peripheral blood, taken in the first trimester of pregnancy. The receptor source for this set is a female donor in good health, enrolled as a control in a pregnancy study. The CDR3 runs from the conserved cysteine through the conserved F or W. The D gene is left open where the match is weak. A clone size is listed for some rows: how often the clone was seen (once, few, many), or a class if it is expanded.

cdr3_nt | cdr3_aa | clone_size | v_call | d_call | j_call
TGTGCCAGCAGTTTATCCACACAGGTGTCCTATGGCTACACCTTC | CASSLSTQVSYGYTF | once | TRBV28 | . | TRBJ1-2
TGTGCCAGCAGCTTTTCTAGCGGGAGGAGTAATGAGCAGTTCTTC | CASSFSSGRSNEQFF | . | TRBV5-4 | TRBD2 | TRBJ2-1
TGTGCCATCAGTGAGAGGGACACATCCTACGAGCAGTACTTC | CAISERDTSYEQYF | . | TRBV10-3 | . | TRBJ2-7
TGTGCCGGGAGGGTCGAACACGAGCAGTACTTC | CAGRVEHEQYF | . | TRBV2 | TRBD2 | TRBJ2-7
TGTGCCGGGACCGGGACAGGGGGAAAGAACACTGAAGCTTTCTTT | CAGTGTGGKNTEAFF | . | TRBV7-9 | TRBD1 | TRBJ1-1
TGTGCCAGCTCACCCCGCGCGGATCCGCTAGAGCAGTACTTC | CASSPRADPLEQYF | . | TRBV18 | . | TRBJ2-7
TGTGCCACCAGCAGAGGTTCCGCCAGGGGGCTAGAGACCCAGTACTTC | CATSRGSARGLETQYF | once | TRBV15 | TRBD1 | TRBJ2-5
TGTGCCAGCAGCTTAGAGTGGGGCGGTGAAGCTTTCTTT | CASSLEWGGEAFF | once | TRBV11-2 | . | TRBJ1-1
TGTGCCATCAGTGAATCGGACAGCAGACGCTATGGCTACACCTTC | CAISESDSRRYGYTF | . | TRBV10-3 | . | TRBJ1-2
TGTGCCAGCAGCCTGCCCCGGACAGATACGCAGTATTTT | CASSLPRTDTQYF | . | TRBV5-4 | . | TRBJ2-3
TGTGCCAGCAGCCCCGGGACAGGGGGATTACAGCAGTATTTT | CASSPGTGGLQQYF | . | TRBV2 | TRBD1 | TRBJ2-3
TGTGCCAGCAGGCCGACAGGCCTGTGGGAGCAGTACTTC | CASRPTGLWEQYF | . | TRBV6-1 | . | TRBJ2-7
TGTGCCAGCAGTTTAACTAGCGGGGGGGGCGATGAGCAGTTCTTC | CASSLTSGGGDEQFF | medium-sized | TRBV6-1 | TRBD2 | TRBJ2-1
TGTGCCAGCAGCTTAGTCGGGTCTAGCACAGATACGCAGTATTTT | CASSLVGSSTDTQYF | . | TRBV7-2 | . | TRBJ2-3
TGTGCCAGCACTAGGGACAGGGCAGATACGCAGTATTTT | CASTRDRADTQYF | . | TRBV2 | TRBD1 | TRBJ2-3